This TCR beta chain was sequenced for a study of T-cell reconstitution after alpha-beta-depleted transplantation in children (dated by TCRdb to the mid-2010s). Regarding the study in general: The study quantitatively tracked T-cell immune reconstitution after TCRalphabeta/CD19-depleted allogeneic hematopoietic cell transplantation in children using TCR repertoire profiling.

Concerning this clonotype: Which antigen it targets is not known. No base quality values were provided; no much bigger clone lies one nucleotide off.

Reading the germline V gene gives CDR1 SGHDN and CDR2 FVKESK. Deletion took 4 bases off V and 8 bases off J, with a span of 17 bases between the germline ends. From the cysteine up to the phenylalanine, the CDR3 has a length of 14 residues. Only the CDR3 DNA stays, 42 bases, in frame from base 1. The library was made by PCR. TCRdb names Illumina HiSeq 2500 as the instrument used. To normalize quantification of the TCRbeta repertoire, the TCR libraries were built with molecular barcoding that relied on unique molecular identifiers. TCRdb passed the public sequencing reads through fastp at Q25 and MiXCR, retaining productive beta sequences. Each record represents a unique CDR3 protein, reported with the most common genes and DNA among its rows. The sample table shows around 370,000 distinct CDR3 sequences, and approximately 10% are seen once. The ten largest clones capture 2% to 3% of the sample.

The TCR comes from a human donor who donated a stem cell graft to a child with acute lymphoblastic leukemia. The sequencing used PBMCs from the stem cell graft donor, collected from the stem cell graft. Recombination connected TRBV14 to TRBJ1-1; the D gene assignment is ambiguous. The bases are TGTGCCAGCAGCCGTACCGGGAACCCAAGGGAAGCTTTCTTT. The translation is CASSRTGNPREAFF.